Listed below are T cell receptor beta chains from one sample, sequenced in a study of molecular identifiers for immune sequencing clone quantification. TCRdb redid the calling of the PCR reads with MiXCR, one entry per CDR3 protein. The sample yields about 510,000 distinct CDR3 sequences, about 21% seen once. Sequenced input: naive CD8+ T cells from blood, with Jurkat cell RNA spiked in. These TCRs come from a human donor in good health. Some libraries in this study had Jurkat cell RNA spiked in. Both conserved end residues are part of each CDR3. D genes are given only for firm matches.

CDR3aa: CAWSARDWQETQYF; d_gene: .; v_gene: TRBV30; j_gene: TRBJ2-5
CDR3aa: CASSMSGASSGNIQYF; d_gene: .; v_gene: TRBV7-9; j_gene: TRBJ2-4
CDR3aa: CASIGTDMNTEAFF; d_gene: TRBD1; v_gene: TRBV7-9; j_gene: TRBJ1-1
CDR3aa: CAWRLIMNTEAFF; d_gene: .; v_gene: TRBV30; j_gene: TRBJ1-1
CDR3aa: CASSVEGSSTDTQYF; d_gene: .; v_gene: TRBV9; j_gene: TRBJ2-3
CDR3aa: CASSPASLQNTEAFF; d_gene: .; v_gene: TRBV27; j_gene: TRBJ1-1
CDR3aa: CASSQDVDEETQYF; d_gene: .; v_gene: TRBV7-9; j_gene: TRBJ2-5
CDR3aa: CSATAPGLAGGYEQYF; d_gene: TRBD2; v_gene: TRBV20-1; j_gene: TRBJ2-7
CDR3aa: CASSLILQGARTGELFF; d_gene: TRBD1; v_gene: TRBV7-9; j_gene: TRBJ2-2
CDR3aa: CATSAPTSGRAGEQFF; d_gene: TRBD2; v_gene: TRBV24-1; j_gene: TRBJ2-1
CDR3aa: CSVEDGGNTIYF; d_gene: .; v_gene: TRBV29-1; j_gene: TRBJ1-3
CDR3aa: CASSVAGDDETQYF; d_gene: .; v_gene: TRBV9; j_gene: TRBJ2-5
CDR3aa: CASSLERFQPQHF; d_gene: .; v_gene: TRBV12-3/TRBV12-4; j_gene: TRBJ1-5
CDR3aa: CASSPGPGETQYF; d_gene: .; v_gene: TRBV7-6; j_gene: TRBJ2-5
CDR3aa: CASSLVRVQDTQYF; d_gene: .; v_gene: TRBV5-5; j_gene: TRBJ2-3
CDR3aa: CASSLVHLEQFF; d_gene: .; v_gene: TRBV7-8; j_gene: TRBJ2-1
CDR3aa: CSASGAGGGANVLTF; d_gene: TRBD2; v_gene: TRBV20-1; j_gene: TRBJ2-6
CDR3aa: CASSGQGADEQYF; d_gene: TRBD1; v_gene: TRBV11-3; j_gene: TRBJ2-7
CDR3aa: CSVEGLINTGELFF; d_gene: .; v_gene: TRBV29-1; j_gene: TRBJ2-2
CDR3aa: CASSSPVGSTDTQYF; d_gene: .; v_gene: TRBV27; j_gene: TRBJ2-3
CDR3aa: CISVPASISSIAGLTDTQYF; d_gene: .; v_gene: TRBV7-5; j_gene: TRBJ2-3
CDR3aa: CASSLGSLAGQEQYF; d_gene: TRBD2; v_gene: TRBV13; j_gene: TRBJ2-7
CDR3aa: CASVRGPTDTQYF; d_gene: .; v_gene: TRBV12-3/TRBV12-4; j_gene: TRBJ2-3
CDR3aa: CASSHGLSTGSTEAFF; d_gene: TRBD1; v_gene: TRBV4-3; j_gene: TRBJ1-1
CDR3aa: CASSQDRGETQYF; d_gene: TRBD1; v_gene: TRBV13; j_gene: TRBJ2-5
CDR3aa: CASSSTGEANTEAFF; d_gene: TRBD1; v_gene: TRBV9; j_gene: TRBJ1-1
CDR3aa: CASSEPGSTDTQYF; d_gene: .; v_gene: TRBV2; j_gene: TRBJ2-3
CDR3aa: CASSSRSQGAQETQYF; d_gene: TRBD1; v_gene: TRBV7-9; j_gene: TRBJ2-5
CDR3aa: CASSINLAGDNEQFF; d_gene: TRBD2; v_gene: TRBV7-9; j_gene: TRBJ2-1
CDR3aa: CASSLSRDNYGYTF; d_gene: .; v_gene: TRBV12-3/TRBV12-4; j_gene: TRBJ1-2
CDR3aa: CASSPGARLYEQYF; d_gene: .; v_gene: TRBV7-9; j_gene: TRBJ2-7
CDR3aa: CASKHRGDSRAYEQYF; d_gene: .; v_gene: TRBV6-5; j_gene: TRBJ2-7
CDR3aa: CASSQERRGGPLETQYF; d_gene: .; v_gene: TRBV4-3; j_gene: TRBJ2-5
CDR3aa: CSAKGQRNQPQHF; d_gene: TRBD1; v_gene: TRBV20-1; j_gene: TRBJ1-5
CDR3aa: CASSEGTYTGELFF; d_gene: .; v_gene: TRBV2; j_gene: TRBJ2-2
CDR3aa: CASSSRVKVAEAFF; d_gene: .; v_gene: TRBV28; j_gene: TRBJ1-1
CDR3aa: CSGARSYEQYF; d_gene: .; v_gene: TRBV20-1; j_gene: TRBJ2-7
CDR3aa: CASSQDKGANEQFF; d_gene: .; v_gene: TRBV4-3; j_gene: TRBJ2-1
CDR3aa: CASSPAGSHEQYF; d_gene: .; v_gene: TRBV28; j_gene: TRBJ2-7
CDR3aa: CASRTGQIRYEQYF; d_gene: .; v_gene: TRBV6-2/TRBV6-3; j_gene: TRBJ2-7
CDR3aa: CASSPRQDRGGNIQYF; d_gene: TRBD1; v_gene: TRBV7-9; j_gene: TRBJ2-4
CDR3aa: CASSLWPAETQYF; d_gene: .; v_gene: TRBV5-1; j_gene: TRBJ2-5
CDR3aa: CASSLEGTRGQFF; d_gene: .; v_gene: TRBV12-3/TRBV12-4; j_gene: TRBJ2-1
CDR3aa: CASSLSVSGWDTQYF; d_gene: .; v_gene: TRBV7-9; j_gene: TRBJ2-3
CDR3aa: CASSLSRTGGLTGELFF; d_gene: TRBD1; v_gene: TRBV27; j_gene: TRBJ2-2
CDR3aa: CSARDFKDVNTEVSF; d_gene: .; v_gene: TRBV20-1; j_gene: TRBJ1-1
CDR3aa: CATIGSGDYSNQPQHF; d_gene: .; v_gene: TRBV28; j_gene: TRBJ1-5
CDR3aa: CASSEVIAASQETQYF; d_gene: .; v_gene: TRBV2; j_gene: TRBJ2-5
CDR3aa: CASSLDPASSSTDTQYF; d_gene: .; v_gene: TRBV5-1; j_gene: TRBJ2-3